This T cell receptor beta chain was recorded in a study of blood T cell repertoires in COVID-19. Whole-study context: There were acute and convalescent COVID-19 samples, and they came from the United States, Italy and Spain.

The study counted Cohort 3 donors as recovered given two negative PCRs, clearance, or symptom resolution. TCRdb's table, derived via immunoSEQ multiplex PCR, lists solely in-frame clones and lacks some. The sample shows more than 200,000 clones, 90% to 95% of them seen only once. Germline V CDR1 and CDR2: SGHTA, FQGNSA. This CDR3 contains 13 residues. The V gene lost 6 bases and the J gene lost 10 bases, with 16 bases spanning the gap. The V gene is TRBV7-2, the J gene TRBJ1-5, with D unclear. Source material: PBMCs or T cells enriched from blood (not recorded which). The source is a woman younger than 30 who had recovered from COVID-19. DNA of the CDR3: TGTGCCAGCAGTCGACTCGGAGTGGGTCCCCAGCATTTT. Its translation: CASSRLGVGPQHF.